One sample yielded the 10 T cell receptor beta chains listed below, sequenced in a study of blood T cell repertoires in COVID-19 (dated by TCRdb to 2020 to 2022). The library was prepared using the immunoSEQ multiplex PCR assay. This is the immuneACCESS table as TCRdb keeps it, with only in-frame sequences that have V and J called. A part of the clones is gone; compared with another copy, unresolved V genes explain less than half, and the rest is unexplained. This sample is represented by about 250,000 clones; roughly 90% of them were singletons. Roughly 0.96% of the sample rests with the top ten. Sequences were obtained from peripheral blood. Every receptor here comes from a woman between 40 and 55 years old who had recovered from COVID-19.

V and J are TRBV15 and TRBJ1-2, with D possibly matching TRBD1 (6 bases). CDR1 and CDR2 from the germline V gene are LNHNV and YYDKDF (reference sequence). Trimming took 5 bases from V and 5 from J, leaving 9 bases between them. The CDR3 contains 12 residues. CDR3 bases: TGTGCCACCAGCCTGGACAGATATGGCTACACCTTC. The encoded protein is CATSLDRYGYTF.

This clone was detected a few times. The gene calls are TRBV29-1 and TRBJ2-7, with D possibly TRBD2 on 6 matching bases. The germline V gene encodes CDR1 SQVTM and CDR2 ANQGSEA. The CDR3 totals 14 residues. Trimming stripped 4 bases from V and 2 bases from J, with 15 bases between. For the CDR3, the DNA is TGCAGCGTTGGGTCTGAGGCGGGGACCTACGAGCAGTACTTC. Amino acids: CSVGSEAGTYEQYF.

The chain is built from TRBV10-1 and TRBJ2-5, with D possibly TRBD1 on 5 matching bases. V was clipped by 2 bases and J by 5 bases, with 9 bases between them. The CDR3 is 13 residues long. In germline, CDR1 is WNHNN, CDR2 SYGVQD (reference sequence). Written as DNA, the CDR3 is TGCGCCAGCAGTGAGAGCAGGGCTGAGACCCAGTACTTC. Translated: CASSESRAETQYF.

The chain links TRBV18 to TRBJ2-3; 9 bases agree with TRBD2. Germline V gene data show CDR1 as KGHSH and CDR2 as LQKENI. CDR3 size: 14 residues. Losses at the gene ends were 6 bases for V and 4 bases for J; bases not matched to a gene: 5. The CDR3, as DNA: TGTGCCAGCTCGGCACTAGCGGGTGCAGATACGCAGTATTTT. Translation: CASSALAGADTQYF.

The chain links TRBV5-1 to TRBJ2-1; D is perhaps TRBD2 (7 bases). The CDR3 is 14 residues long. From germline, CDR1 is SGHRS and CDR2 YFSETQ. V was cut by 0 bases and J by 8 bases, with 12 bases left in between. This chain's CDR3 is CASSLEGGGDEQFF. CDR3 sequence (DNA): TGCGCCAGCAGCTTGGAAGGGGGAGGGGATGAGCAGTTCTTC.

The chain combines TRBV28 with TRBJ2-4; weak D call: TRBD1 (6 bases). Trimming cost V 5 bases and J 1 base, with 12 bases left between them. The length of the CDR3 is 15 residues. CDR1 MDHEN and CDR2 SYDVKM come from the germline V gene. This chain's CDR3 is CASSDTGFAKNIQYF. The CDR3 DNA is TGTGCCAGCAGTGATACAGGGTTTGCCAAAAACATTCAGTACTTC.

Here the CDR3 DNA reads TGTGCCAGCAGCAAACAGGGTGGGACTGAAGCTTTCTTT. Its protein product is CASSKQGGTEAFF. The chain has TRBV9 and TRBJ1-1, with a weak D call TRBD1 (6 bases). The germline CDR1 and CDR2 sequences are SGDLS and YYNGEE. CDR3 length: 13 amino acids. V dropped 4 bases and J dropped 5 bases, with 12 bases sitting between them. The variable domain in full, with the rest retrieved from reference TRBV9 and TRBJ1-1, is DSGVTQTPKHLITATGQRVTLRCSPRSGDLSVYWYQQSLDQGLQFLIQYYNGEERAKGNILERFSAQQFPDLHSELNLSSLELGDSALYFCASSKQGGTEAFFGQGTRLTVV.

This clone has just one count. CDR3 nucleotides: TGTGCCAGCACCTCCAGGAACACCGGGGAGCTGTTTTTT. Its protein is CASTSRNTGELFF. The chain links TRBV7-9 to TRBJ2-2, with D unresolved. In germline, CDR1 is SEHNR, CDR2 FQNEAQ (reference sequence). Deletions cut 7 bases from V and 1 base from J, with 7 bases between. The CDR3 runs to 13 residues.

This chain uses TRBV7-8 with TRBJ2-6; 9 positions agree with TRBD1. Germline CDR1 and CDR2: SGHVS and FQNEAQ. The CDR3 extends over 19 amino acids. The junction had 8 bases not matched to a gene; V was cut back by 2 bases and J by 0 bases. The CDR3 region is CASSLKGQGTLSGANVLTF. CDR3 nucleotides: TGTGCCAGCAGCTTAAAAGGACAGGGGACCCTCTCTGGGGCCAACGTCCTGACTTTC. Full variable domain (rest looked up from reference TRBV7-8 and TRBJ2-6): GAGVSQSPRYKVAKRGQDVALRCDPISGHVSLFWYQQALGQGPEFLTYFQNEAQLDKSGLPSDRFFAERPEGSVSTLKIQRTQQEDSAVYLCASSLKGQGTLSGANVLTFGAGSRLTVL.

This clone came up once. This chain uses TRBV19 with TRBJ2-2, with 7 positions matching TRBD1. Trimming cost V 4 bases and J 4 bases; bases outside gene matches: 9. The CDR3 has 16 amino acids. Germline values: CDR1 LNHDA, CDR2 SQIVND (reference sequence). CDR3 amino acids: CASSRLQGSSTGELFF. Here the CDR3 DNA reads TGTGCCAGTAGTAGACTACAGGGGTCGAGCACCGGGGAGCTGTTTTTT.